This T cell receptor beta chain is drawn from a study of T cells after yellow fever vaccination. CDR3 size: 14 residues. V lost 6 bases, J lost 4 bases, and 6 bases stayed unmatched. Study results and caveats: Abundant bulk-population clonotypes could contaminate the FACS-sorted repertoires. Faster peaking, at day 5 versus 15, marked a secondary response that was weaker. Post-booster repertoires contained most primary-vaccination clones again (about 95% CD4, 88% CD8).

This clonotype was seen ten or more times. Its cognate antigen is unknown. TCRdb re-analysed the 5' RACE reads in MiXCR, keeping a single row per CDR3 protein. The data contain 250,000 to 300,000 distinct CDR3 sequences, 7.5% to 9% of them seen just once; the ten biggest clones take up 3% to 3.5%. This clonotype was sampled from a man aged 18 to 35 who received the YFV17D yellow fever vaccine. The chain couples TRBV12-3 or TRBV12-4 to TRBJ2-3; 8 bases align to TRBD2. The sequenced sample was CD4+ T cells sorted from PBMCs, obtained 5 days after the yellow fever booster vaccination. CDR3 nucleotide sequence: TGTGCCAGCAGCCCCGGGACTAGTTCAGATACGCAGTATTTT. This gives the protein CASSPGTSSDTQYF.